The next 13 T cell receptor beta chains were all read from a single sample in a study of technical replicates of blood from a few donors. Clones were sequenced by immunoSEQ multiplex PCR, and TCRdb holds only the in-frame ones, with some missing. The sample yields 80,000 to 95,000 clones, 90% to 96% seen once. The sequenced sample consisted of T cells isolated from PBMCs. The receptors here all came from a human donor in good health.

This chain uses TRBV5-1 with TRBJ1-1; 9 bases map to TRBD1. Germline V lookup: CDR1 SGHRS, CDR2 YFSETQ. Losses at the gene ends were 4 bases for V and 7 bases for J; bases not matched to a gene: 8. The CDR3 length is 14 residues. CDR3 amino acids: CASSVTGGFIEAFF. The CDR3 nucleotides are TGCGCCAGCAGCGTAACAGGGGGCTTCATTGAAGCTTTCTTT. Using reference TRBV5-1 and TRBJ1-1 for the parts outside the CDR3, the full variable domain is KAGVTQTPRYLIKTRGQQVTLSCSPISGHRSVSWYQQTPGQGLQFLFEYFSETQRNKGNFPGRFSGRQFSNSRSEMNVSTLELGDSALYLCASSVTGGFIEAFFGQGTRLTVV.

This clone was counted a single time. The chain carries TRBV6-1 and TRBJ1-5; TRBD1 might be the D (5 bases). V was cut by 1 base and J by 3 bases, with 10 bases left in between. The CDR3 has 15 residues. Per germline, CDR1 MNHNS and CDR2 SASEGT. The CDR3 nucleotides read TGTGCCAGCAGTGAAGGTCGACAGAACAATCAGCCCCAGCATTTT. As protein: CASSEGRQNNQPQHF.

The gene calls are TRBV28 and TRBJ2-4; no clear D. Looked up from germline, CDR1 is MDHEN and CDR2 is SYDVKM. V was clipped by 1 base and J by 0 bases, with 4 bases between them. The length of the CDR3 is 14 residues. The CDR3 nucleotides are TGTGCCAGCAGTTTATCGGTAGCCAAAAACATTCAGTACTTC. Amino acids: CASSLSVAKNIQYF.

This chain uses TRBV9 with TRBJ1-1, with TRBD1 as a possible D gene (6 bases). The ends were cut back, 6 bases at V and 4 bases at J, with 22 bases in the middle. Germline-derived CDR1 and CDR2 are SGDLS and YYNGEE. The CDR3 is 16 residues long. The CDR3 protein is CASMSGGAGAGTEAFF. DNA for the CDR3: TGTGCCAGCATGTCTGGGGGCGCCGGGGCTGGCACTGAAGCTTTCTTT.

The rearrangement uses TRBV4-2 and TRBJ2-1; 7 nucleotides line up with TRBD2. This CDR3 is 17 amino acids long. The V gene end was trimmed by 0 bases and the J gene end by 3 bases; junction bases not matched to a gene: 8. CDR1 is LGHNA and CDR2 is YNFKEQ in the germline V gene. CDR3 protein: CASSQDPTSASYNEQFF. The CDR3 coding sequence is TGTGCCAGCAGCCAAGATCCTACTAGCGCAAGCTACAATGAGCAGTTCTTC.

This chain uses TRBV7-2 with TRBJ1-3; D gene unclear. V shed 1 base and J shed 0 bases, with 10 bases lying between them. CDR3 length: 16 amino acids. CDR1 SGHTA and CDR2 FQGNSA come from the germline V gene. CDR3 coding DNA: TGTGCCAGCAGCTTAGGGACTTGGAGCTCTGGAAACACCATATATTTT. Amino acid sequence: CASSLGTWSSGNTIYF.

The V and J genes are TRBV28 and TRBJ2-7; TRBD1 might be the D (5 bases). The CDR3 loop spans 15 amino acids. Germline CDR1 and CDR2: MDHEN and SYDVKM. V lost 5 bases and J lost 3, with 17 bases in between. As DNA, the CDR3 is TGTGCCAGCAGTCTACAGGCTATTACCTTCTACGAGCAGTACTTC. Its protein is CASSLQAITFYEQYF.

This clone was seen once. The CDR3 here is CASSLSSDGTRGEQFF. The DNA for the CDR3 is TGTGCCAGCAGTTTATCGAGCGACGGGACAAGGGGTGAGCAGTTCTTC. The chain links TRBV28 to TRBJ2-1, with D tentatively TRBD1 (6 bases). This CDR3 contains 16 residues. The V gene lost 1 base and the J gene lost 9 bases, with 19 bases spanning the gap. Germline V gene lookup returns CDR1 MDHEN and CDR2 SYDVKM.

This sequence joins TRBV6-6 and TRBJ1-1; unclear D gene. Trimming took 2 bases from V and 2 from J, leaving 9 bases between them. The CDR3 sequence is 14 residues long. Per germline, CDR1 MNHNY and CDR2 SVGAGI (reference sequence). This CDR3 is CASSYLHGNTEAFF. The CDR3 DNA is TGTGCCAGCAGTTACCTTCATGGCAACACTGAAGCTTTCTTT.

CDR3 sequence: CASSYSSGGAQPQHF. DNA for the CDR3: TGTGCCAGCAGTTACTCGAGCGGGGGAGCTCAGCCCCAGCATTTT. The V call is TRBV6-6, the J call TRBJ1-5; maybe TRBD1 (5 bases). The CDR3 length is 15 residues. Germline V lookup: CDR1 MNHNY, CDR2 SVGAGI (reference sequence). With 0 bases removed from V and 6 bases from J, the gap between germline ends came to 12 bases.

This CDR3 is CASSKIGLAGAYEQFF. In DNA, the CDR3 is TGTGCCAGTAGTAAAATCGGACTAGCGGGAGCCTATGAGCAGTTCTTC. The rearrangement joins TRBV19 to TRBJ2-1, with 13 bases that match TRBD2. The length of the CDR3 is 16 residues. J was trimmed by 8 bases and V by 4 bases; bases with no gene match: 8. The germline gives CDR1 LNHDA, CDR2 SQIVND (reference sequence).

CDR3 protein: CASSVGLNLLSEQYF. The CDR3 bases are TGTGCCAGCAGCGTCGGACTAAACCTTCTTTCCGAGCAGTACTTC. The chain combines TRBV4-2 with TRBJ2-7; D is perhaps TRBD2 (6 bases). Germline V gene data show CDR1 as LGHNA and CDR2 as YNFKEQ. V was cut by 5 bases and J by 6 bases, with 20 bases left in between. This CDR3 has 15 residues.

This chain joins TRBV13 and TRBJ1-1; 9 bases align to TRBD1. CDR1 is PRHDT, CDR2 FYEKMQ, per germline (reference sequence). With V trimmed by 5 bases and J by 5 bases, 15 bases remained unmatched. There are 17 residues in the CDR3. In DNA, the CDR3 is TGTGCCAGCAGCCCCTACGGGGGGACAGGGAGGATTACTGAAGCTTTCTTT. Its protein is CASSPYGGTGRITEAFF.